This T cell receptor (beta chain) emerged from a study of T cells in Graves' hyperthyroidism and ophthalmopathy. The overall study: It was at initial diagnosis, before any treatment, that peripheral blood was collected. Study findings and constraints: The majority of expanded thyroid clonotypes above 0.001 also appeared in blood.

As regards this clonotype: Its antigen remains unknown. A clone one base away is much larger, so this may be a read error.

Researchers took RNA transcripts and amplified the TCR beta CDR3 regions from them. The primer set for the first-round RT-PCR of the TCR CDR3 was HTBI. One entry per CDR3 protein results from TCRdb running MiXCR on the multiplex PCR reads. The data contain a few hundred thousand distinct CDR3 sequences, approximately 18% of them seen just once; the ten biggest clones take up 35% to 45%. Individuals with ophthalmopathy presented a Clinical Activity Score of at least 3, a NOSPECS grade of at least 4 and a duration under 3 months. Fresh peripheral blood, 10 ml, yielded the PBMCs. The germline gives CDR1 SEHNR, CDR2 FQNEAQ (reference sequence). The CDR3 is made up of 14 amino acids.

The rearrangement links TRBV7-9 to TRBJ2-1, with D perhaps matching TRBD1 (6 bases). The source material was blood. The receptor's source is a man aged 18 to 30 with Graves' ophthalmopathy. CDR3 protein: CAGSLGQRVNEQFF. CDR3 in DNA: TGTGCCGGCAGCCTCGGACAGCGAGTCAATGAGCAGTTCTTC. The variable domain in full, with the rest retrieved from reference TRBV7-9 and TRBJ2-1, is DTGVSQNPRHKITKRGQNVTFRCDPISEHNRLYWYRQTLGQGPEFLTYFQNEAQLEKSRLLSDRFSAERPKGSFSTLEIQRTEQGDSAMYLCAGSLGQRVNEQFFGPGTRLTVL.